This T cell receptor beta chain was captured by sequencing in a study of blood T cell repertoires in COVID-19. Study-wide context: T cells, B-cell-depleted T cells, or PBMCs supplied cDNA or gDNA.

In Seattle, patients joined the study during active infection and were tracked longitudinally. Germline V gene data show CDR1 as MNHEY and CDR2 as SVGAGI. V was trimmed by 7 bases and J by 9 bases, leaving 16 bases between them. The CDR3 has 13 amino acids. Study processing details: Cell counts per sample came from amplifying reference gene primers. Libraries were prepared by immunoSEQ multiplex PCR; TCRdb keeps only in-frame clonotypes and omits some of them. The DNA was the basis for D and trimming; V, J and clone size are from that table. The table records 85,000 to 120,000 clones, roughly 92% of them present only once.

The receptor was derived from a woman aged 50 to 60 with COVID-19, enrolled during active disease. Sequenced material: peripheral blood. This rearrangement joins TRBV6-5 to TRBJ1-3, with a tentative D call TRBD1 (6 bases). CDR3 nucleotide sequence: TGTGCCAGCACCATCGGGGGCGGGGGCACCATATATTTT. It codes for CASTIGGGGTIYF.